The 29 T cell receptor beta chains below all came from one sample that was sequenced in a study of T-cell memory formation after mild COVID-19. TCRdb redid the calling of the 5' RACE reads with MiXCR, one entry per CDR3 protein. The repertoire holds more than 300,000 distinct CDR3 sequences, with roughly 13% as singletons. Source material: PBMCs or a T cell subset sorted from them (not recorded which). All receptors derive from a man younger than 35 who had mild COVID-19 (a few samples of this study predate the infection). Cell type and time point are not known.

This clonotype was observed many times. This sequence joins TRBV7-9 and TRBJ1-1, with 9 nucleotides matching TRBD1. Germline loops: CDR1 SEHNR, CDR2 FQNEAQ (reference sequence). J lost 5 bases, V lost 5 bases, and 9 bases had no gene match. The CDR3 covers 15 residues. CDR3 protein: CASSPPGTGSTEAFF. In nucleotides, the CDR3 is TGTGCCAGCAGCCCCCCCGGGACAGGGAGTACTGAAGCTTTCTTT.

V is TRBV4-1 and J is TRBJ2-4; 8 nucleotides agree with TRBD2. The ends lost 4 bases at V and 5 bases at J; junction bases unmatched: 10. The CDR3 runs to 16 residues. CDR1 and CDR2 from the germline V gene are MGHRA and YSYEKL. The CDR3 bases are TGCGCCAGCAGCCCCCTGTTAGCGGGGATTCAAAACATTCAGTACTTC. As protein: CASSPLLAGIQNIQYF.

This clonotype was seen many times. CDR3: CASSRQETQYF. The CDR3 region has the DNA TGTGCCAGCAGTCGCCAAGAGACCCAGTACTTC. The J gene is TRBJ2-5, the V gene TRBV6-6; D remains ambiguous. The CDR3 is 11 residues long. The V end lost 5 bases, the J end lost 1 base, and 2 bases lay between the germline ends. Germline loops: CDR1 MNHNY, CDR2 SVGAGI (reference sequence).

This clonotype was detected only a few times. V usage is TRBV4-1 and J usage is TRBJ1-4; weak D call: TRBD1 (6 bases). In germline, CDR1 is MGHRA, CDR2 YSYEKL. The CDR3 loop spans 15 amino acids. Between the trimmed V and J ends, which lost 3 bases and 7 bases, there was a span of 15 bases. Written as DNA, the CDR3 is TGCGCCAGCAGCCAGAGGACAGAGTGGCCTGAAAAACTGTTTTTT. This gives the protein CASSQRTEWPEKLFF.

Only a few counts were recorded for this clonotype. The CDR3: CASSQEEHGELFF. The CDR3 DNA sequence: TGTGCCAGCAGCCAAGAGGAGCACGGGGAGCTGTTTTTT. The chain uses TRBV4-2 and TRBJ2-2; no clear D. CDR3 size: 13 residues. Looked up from germline, CDR1 is LGHNA and CDR2 is YNFKEQ. The ends were cut back, 0 bases at V and 7 bases at J, with 6 bases in the middle.

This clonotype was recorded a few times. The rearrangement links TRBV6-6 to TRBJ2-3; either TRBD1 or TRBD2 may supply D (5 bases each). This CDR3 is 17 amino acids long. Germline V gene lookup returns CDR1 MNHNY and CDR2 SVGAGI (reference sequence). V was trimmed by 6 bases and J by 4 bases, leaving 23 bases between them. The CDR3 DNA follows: TGTGCCAGCAGCCTATACAGGAGCGGAACTAACCCAGATACGCAGTATTTT. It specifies CASSLYRSGTNPDTQYF.

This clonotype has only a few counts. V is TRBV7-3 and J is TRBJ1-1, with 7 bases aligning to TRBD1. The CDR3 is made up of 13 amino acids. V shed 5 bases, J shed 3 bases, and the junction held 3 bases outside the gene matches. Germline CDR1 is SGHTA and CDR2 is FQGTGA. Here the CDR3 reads CASSIQGDTEAFF. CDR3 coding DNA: TGTGCCAGCAGCATCCAGGGGGACACTGAAGCTTTCTTT.

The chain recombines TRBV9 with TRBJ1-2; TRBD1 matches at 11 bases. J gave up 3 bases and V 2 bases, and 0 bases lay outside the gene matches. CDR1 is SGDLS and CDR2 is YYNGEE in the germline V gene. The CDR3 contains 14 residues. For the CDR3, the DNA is TGTGCCAGCAGCGTGGGACAGGGGGACTATGGCTACACCTTC. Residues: CASSVGQGDYGYTF. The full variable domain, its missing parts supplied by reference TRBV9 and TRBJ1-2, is DSGVTQTPKHLITATGQRVTLRCSPRSGDLSVYWYQQSLDQGLQFLIQYYNGEERAKGNILERFSAQQFPDLHSELNLSSLELGDSALYFCASSVGQGDYGYTFGSGTRLTVV.

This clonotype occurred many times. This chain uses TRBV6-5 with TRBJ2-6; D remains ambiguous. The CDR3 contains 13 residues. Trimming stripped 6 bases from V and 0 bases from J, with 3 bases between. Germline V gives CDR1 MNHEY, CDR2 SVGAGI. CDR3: CASRRSGANVLTF. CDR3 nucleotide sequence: TGTGCCAGCAGGCGCTCTGGGGCCAACGTCCTGACTTTC.

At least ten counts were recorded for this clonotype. The CDR3 spells CASSRTIGQGVLFAYNEQFF. The DNA of the CDR3 is TGCGCCAGCAGCCGGACGATCGGACAGGGGGTTCTGTTCGCCTACAATGAGCAGTTCTTC. The J gene is TRBJ2-1, the V gene TRBV4-3; 10 bases align to TRBD1. Germline CDR1 reads LGHNA; CDR2 reads YSLEER. V trimming: 4 bases; J trimming: 2 bases; junction bases outside the gene matches: 17. The CDR3 runs to 20 residues.

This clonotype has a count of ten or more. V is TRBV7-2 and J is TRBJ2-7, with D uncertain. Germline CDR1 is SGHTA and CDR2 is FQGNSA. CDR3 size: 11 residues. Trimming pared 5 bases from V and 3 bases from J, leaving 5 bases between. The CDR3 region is CASSDLYEQYF. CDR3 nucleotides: TGTGCCAGCAGCGACCTCTACGAGCAGTACTTC.

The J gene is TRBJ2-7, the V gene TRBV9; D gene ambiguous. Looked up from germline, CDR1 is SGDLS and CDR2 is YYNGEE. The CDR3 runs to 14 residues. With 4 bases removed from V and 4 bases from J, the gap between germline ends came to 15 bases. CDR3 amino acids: CASSPQMLLYEQYF. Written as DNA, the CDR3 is TGTGCCAGCAGCCCCCAGATGCTATTATACGAGCAGTACTTC. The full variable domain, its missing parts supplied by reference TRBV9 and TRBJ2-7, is DSGVTQTPKHLITATGQRVTLRCSPRSGDLSVYWYQQSLDQGLQFLIQYYNGEERAKGNILERFSAQQFPDLHSELNLSSLELGDSALYFCASSPQMLLYEQYFGPGTRLTVT.

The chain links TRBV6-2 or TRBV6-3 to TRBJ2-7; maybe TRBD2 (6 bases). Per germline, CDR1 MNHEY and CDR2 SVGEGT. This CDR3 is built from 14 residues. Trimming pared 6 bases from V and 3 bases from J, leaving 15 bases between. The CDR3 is CASREAGSLYEQYF. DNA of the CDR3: TGTGCCAGCAGGGAAGCGGGCTCCCTCTACGAGCAGTACTTC.

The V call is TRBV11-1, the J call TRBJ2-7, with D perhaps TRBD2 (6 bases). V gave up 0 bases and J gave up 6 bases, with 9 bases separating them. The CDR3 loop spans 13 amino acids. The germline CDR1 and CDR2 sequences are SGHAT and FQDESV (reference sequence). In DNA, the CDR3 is TGTGCCAGCAGCTTAGCTGGGGGGACCGAGCAGTACGTC. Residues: CASSLAGGTEQYV.

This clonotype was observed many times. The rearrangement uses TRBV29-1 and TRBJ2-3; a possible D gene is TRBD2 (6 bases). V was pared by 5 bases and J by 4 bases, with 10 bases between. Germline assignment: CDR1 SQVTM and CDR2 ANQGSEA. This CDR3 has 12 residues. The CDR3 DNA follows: TGCAGCGTTCCGTGGGGGGCAGATACGCAGTATTTT. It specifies CSVPWGADTQYF.

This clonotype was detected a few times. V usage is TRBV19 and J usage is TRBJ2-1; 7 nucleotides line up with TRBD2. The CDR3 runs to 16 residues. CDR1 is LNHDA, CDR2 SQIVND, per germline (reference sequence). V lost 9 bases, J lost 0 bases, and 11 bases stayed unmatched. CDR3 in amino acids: CASNSWGGGSYNEQFF. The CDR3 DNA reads TGTGCCAGCAACAGCTGGGGGGGAGGCTCCTACAATGAGCAGTTCTTC.

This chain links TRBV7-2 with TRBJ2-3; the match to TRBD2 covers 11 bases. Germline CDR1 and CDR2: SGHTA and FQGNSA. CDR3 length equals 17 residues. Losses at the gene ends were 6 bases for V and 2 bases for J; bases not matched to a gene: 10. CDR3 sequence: CASSSHTSGGLTDTQYF. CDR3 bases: TGTGCCAGCAGTTCCCACACTAGCGGGGGCCTCACAGATACGCAGTATTTT.

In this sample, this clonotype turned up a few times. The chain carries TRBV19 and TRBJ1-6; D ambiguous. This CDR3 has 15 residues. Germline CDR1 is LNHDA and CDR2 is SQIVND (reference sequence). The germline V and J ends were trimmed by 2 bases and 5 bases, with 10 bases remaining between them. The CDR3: CASSISGIDNSPLHF. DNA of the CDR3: TGTGCCAGTAGTATAAGCGGGATCGATAATTCACCCCTCCACTTT.

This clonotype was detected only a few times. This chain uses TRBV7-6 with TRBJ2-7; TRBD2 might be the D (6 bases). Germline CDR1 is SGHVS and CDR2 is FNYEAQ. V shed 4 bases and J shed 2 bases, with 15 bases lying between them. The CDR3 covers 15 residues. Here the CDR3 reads CASSSPGARAYEQYF. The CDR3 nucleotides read TGTGCCAGCAGCTCCCCGGGAGCAAGAGCCTACGAGCAGTACTTC.

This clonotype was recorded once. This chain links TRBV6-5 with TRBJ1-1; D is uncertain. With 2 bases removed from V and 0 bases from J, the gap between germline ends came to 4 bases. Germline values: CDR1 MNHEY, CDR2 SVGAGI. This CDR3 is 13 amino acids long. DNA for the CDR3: TGTGCCAGCAGTTACCTTCTGAACACTGAAGCTTTCTTT. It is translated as CASSYLLNTEAFF.

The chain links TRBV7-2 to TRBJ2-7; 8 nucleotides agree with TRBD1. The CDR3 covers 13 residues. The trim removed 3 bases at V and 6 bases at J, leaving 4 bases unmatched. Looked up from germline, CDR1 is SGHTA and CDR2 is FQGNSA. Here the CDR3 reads CASSFDRGSEQYF. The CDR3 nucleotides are TGTGCCAGCAGCTTCGACAGGGGAAGCGAGCAGTACTTC.

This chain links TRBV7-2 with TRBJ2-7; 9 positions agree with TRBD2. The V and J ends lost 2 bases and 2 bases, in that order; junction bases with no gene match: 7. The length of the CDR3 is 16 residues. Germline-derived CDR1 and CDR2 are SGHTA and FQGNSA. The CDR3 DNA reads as TGTGCCAGCAGCTTACGCGGGGGGGCGGGAACCTACGAGCAGTACTTC. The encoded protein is CASSLRGGAGTYEQYF.

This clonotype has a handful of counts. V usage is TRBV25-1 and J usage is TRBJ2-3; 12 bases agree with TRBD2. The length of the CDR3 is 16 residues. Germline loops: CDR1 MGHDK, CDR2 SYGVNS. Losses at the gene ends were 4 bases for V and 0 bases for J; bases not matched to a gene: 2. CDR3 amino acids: CASSGGLAGSTDTQYF. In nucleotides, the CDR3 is TGTGCCAGCAGTGGGGGACTAGCGGGTAGCACAGATACGCAGTATTTT.

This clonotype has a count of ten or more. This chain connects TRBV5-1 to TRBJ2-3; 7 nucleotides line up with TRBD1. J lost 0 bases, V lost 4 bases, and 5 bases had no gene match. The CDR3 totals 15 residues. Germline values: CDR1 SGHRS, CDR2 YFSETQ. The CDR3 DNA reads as TGCGCCAGCAGCCCGGGACAGCTAAGCACAGATACGCAGTATTTT. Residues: CASSPGQLSTDTQYF.

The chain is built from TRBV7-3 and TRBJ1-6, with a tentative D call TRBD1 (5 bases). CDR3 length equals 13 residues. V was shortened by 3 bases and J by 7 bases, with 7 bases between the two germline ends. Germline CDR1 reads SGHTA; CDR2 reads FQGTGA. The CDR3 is CASSFDRNSPLHF. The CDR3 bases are TGTGCCAGCAGCTTCGACAGAAATTCACCCCTCCACTTT.

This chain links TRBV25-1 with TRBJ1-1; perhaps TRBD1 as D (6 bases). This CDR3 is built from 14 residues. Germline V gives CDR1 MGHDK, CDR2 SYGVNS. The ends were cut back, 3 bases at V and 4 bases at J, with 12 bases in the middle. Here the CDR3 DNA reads TGTGCCAGCAGTGACGCCGGGGGCAGCACTGAAGCTTTCTTT. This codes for CASSDAGGSTEAFF.

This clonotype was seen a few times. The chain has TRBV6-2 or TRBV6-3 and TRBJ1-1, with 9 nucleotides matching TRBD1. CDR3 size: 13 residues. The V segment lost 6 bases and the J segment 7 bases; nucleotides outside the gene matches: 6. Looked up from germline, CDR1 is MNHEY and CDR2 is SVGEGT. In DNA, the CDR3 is TGTGCCAGCAGCCTCACAGGGGGCCTTGAAGCTTTCTTT. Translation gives CASSLTGGLEAFF.

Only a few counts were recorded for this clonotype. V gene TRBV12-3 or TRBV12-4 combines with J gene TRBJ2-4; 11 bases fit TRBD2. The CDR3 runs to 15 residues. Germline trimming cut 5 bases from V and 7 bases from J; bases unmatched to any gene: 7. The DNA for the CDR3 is TGTGCCAGCAGTCCCCAACTAGCGGGGGTTAACATTCAGTACTTC. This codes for CASSPQLAGVNIQYF.

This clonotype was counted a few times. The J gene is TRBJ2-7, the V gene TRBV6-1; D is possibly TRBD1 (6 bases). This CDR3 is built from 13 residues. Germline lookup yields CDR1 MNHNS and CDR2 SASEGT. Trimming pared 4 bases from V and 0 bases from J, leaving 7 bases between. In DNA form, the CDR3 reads TGTGCCAGCAGTGGGGACACCTCCTACGAGCAGTACGTC. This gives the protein CASSGDTSYEQYV.